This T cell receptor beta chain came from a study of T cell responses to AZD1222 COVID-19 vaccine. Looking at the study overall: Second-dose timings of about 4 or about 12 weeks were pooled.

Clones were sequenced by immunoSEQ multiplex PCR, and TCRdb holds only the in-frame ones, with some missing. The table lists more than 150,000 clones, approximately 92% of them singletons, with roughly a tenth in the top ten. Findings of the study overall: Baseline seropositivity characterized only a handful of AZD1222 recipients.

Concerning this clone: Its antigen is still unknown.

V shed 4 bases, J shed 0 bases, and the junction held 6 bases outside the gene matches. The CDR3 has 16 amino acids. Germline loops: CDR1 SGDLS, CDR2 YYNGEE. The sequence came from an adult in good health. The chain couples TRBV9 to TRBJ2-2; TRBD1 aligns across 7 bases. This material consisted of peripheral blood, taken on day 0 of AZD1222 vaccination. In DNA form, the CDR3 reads TGTGCCAGCAGCCCGACAGGGTACACGAACACCGGGGAGCTGTTTTTT. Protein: CASSPTGYTNTGELFF.